This TCR beta chain originates from a study of blood T cells in healthy people across ages. Extractions gave at least 5.5 micrograms of total RNA per sample. Points from the study as a whole: Naive T cell percentage showed a strong correlation with TCR beta diversity.

Through a sample-barcoded 5' primer and a J-beta primer mix, a second PCR was run for about 6 to 11 cycles. From the 5' RACE reads, TCRdb called clonotypes with MiXCR, one entry per CDR3 protein. The sample contains roughly 1.4 million distinct CDR3 sequences, 45% to 70% of which appear only once. Comments on this clonotype: Its antigen is undetermined.

V shed 2 bases and J 6 bases; nucleotides not matched to a gene: 6. The V gene's germline CDR1 is SGHRS and CDR2 YFSETQ. This CDR3 spans 14 amino acids. The genes are TRBV5-1 and TRBJ1-2; TRBD1 aligns across 8 bases. The sequenced sample consisted of blood. The clonotype was recovered from a man between 18 and 29 years old in good health. CDR3 in DNA: TGCGCCAGCAGCTTCGCAGGGGGCTATGATGGCTACACCTTC. Its protein is CASSFAGGYDGYTF.